The 15 T cell receptor beta chains listed next were all sequenced from one sample in a study of blood T cell repertoires in COVID-19. Data came from immunoSEQ multiplex PCR; TCRdb stores just in-frame clones and leaves some out. The sample shows around 69,000 clones, roughly 80% of them seen only once. The material sequenced was peripheral blood. The receptors here all came from a woman in her fifties or sixties with acute or convalescent COVID-19.

This rearrangement joins TRBV6-1 to TRBJ1-5; D is possibly TRBD1 (6 bases). Germline CDR1 MNHNS, CDR2 SASEGT. V lost 3 bases and J 1 base, leaving 13 bases between the germline ends. There are 16 residues in the CDR3. CDR3 sequence: CASSDAGTSSNQPQHF. The DNA for the CDR3 is TGTGCCAGCAGTGATGCCGGGACAAGCAGCAATCAGCCCCAGCATTTT.

CDR3: CAWSPWTGANDRSEKLFF. CDR3 nucleotide sequence: TGTGCCTGGAGTCCGTGGACAGGGGCCAACGATCGGTCTGAAAAACTGTTTTTT. The genes are TRBV30 and TRBJ1-4, with TRBD1 matching 9 bases. This CDR3 contains 18 residues. Germline trimming cut 2 bases from V and 7 bases from J; bases unmatched to any gene: 17. Germline values: CDR1 GTSNPN, CDR2 SVGIG (reference sequence).

This sequence joins TRBV4-1 and TRBJ1-1; weak D call: TRBD1 (6 bases). Trimming stripped 4 bases from V and 0 bases from J, with 30 bases between. This CDR3 region has 21 residues. Germline CDR1 reads MGHRA; CDR2 reads YSYEKL. CDR3 protein: CASSPEDLRGARRKMNTEAFF. DNA for the CDR3: TGCGCCAGCAGCCCCGAAGATCTTCGGGGGGCGCGGCGTAAGATGAACACTGAAGCTTTCTTT.

The rearrangement uses TRBV28 and TRBJ2-7; TRBD1 matches 10 bases. V lost 5 bases and J lost 2; bases outside the gene matches: 9. The CDR3 runs 16 residues. Germline-derived CDR1 and CDR2 are MDHEN and SYDVKM. In DNA form, the CDR3 reads TGTGCCAGCAGTGGAGCCGGGACAGGGGCGCCCTACGAGCAGTACTTC. Amino acid sequence: CASSGAGTGAPYEQYF.

The chain recombines TRBV3-1 (or the pseudogene TRBV3-2) with TRBJ1-4; no reliable D call. Trimming took 3 bases from V and 7 from J, leaving 9 bases between them. Germline V gene sequence: CDR1 LGHDT, CDR2 YNNKEL (reference sequence). This CDR3 comprises 13 residues. CDR3 nucleotides: TGTGCCAGCAGCCACCGGGGTTTTGAAAAACTGTTTTTT. It encodes CASSHRGFEKLFF.

The genes are TRBV14 and TRBJ1-2; D possibly corresponds to TRBD1 (6 bases). Germline-derived CDR1 and CDR2 are SGHDN and FVKESK. V lost 1 base and J 7 bases, leaving 16 bases between the germline ends. CDR3 size: 15 residues. The CDR3 DNA is TGTGCCAGCAGCCAAGGCCGGACAGCCCTCCTTGGCTACACCTTC. It translates to CASSQGRTALLGYTF.

This clone was seen ten or more times. The chain is built from TRBV5-1 and TRBJ1-2, with D unclear. From germline, CDR1 is SGHRS and CDR2 YFSETQ. The CDR3 runs 13 residues. The V end lost 4 bases, the J end lost 0 bases, and 7 bases lay between the germline ends. The DNA for the CDR3 is TGCGCCAGCAGCCCGGCGGCTAACTATGGCTACACCTTC. It is translated as CASSPAANYGYTF.

This clone was observed a handful of times. This sample also contains other DNA sequences that code for the same CDR3. J is TRBJ1-5 and V is TRBV28; D not resolved. Trimming removed 3 bases at V and 6 bases at J, with 6 bases between. The germline gives CDR1 MDHEN, CDR2 SYDVKM. This CDR3 contains 12 residues. The CDR3 here is CASSLRGQPQHF. In DNA, the CDR3 is TGTGCCAGCAGTTTGCGGGGTCAGCCCCAGCATTTT.

CDR3 sequence: CASSIGASGGAYNEQFF. DNA for the CDR3: TGTGCCAGTAGTATAGGGGCTAGCGGGGGGGCTTACAATGAGCAGTTCTTC. The rearrangement joins TRBV19 to TRBJ2-1; TRBD2 aligns across 12 bases. CDR1 LNHDA and CDR2 SQIVND come from the germline V gene (reference sequence). The V segment lost 1 base and the J segment 4 bases; nucleotides outside the gene matches: 5. The CDR3 covers 17 residues.

The gene calls are TRBV30 and TRBJ1-5; D is perhaps TRBD1 (5 bases). The germline V gene has CDR1 GTSNPN and CDR2 SVGIG (reference sequence). The CDR3 is 15 amino acids. V dropped 0 bases and J dropped 6 bases, with 15 bases sitting between them. CDR3 amino acids: CAWSVVGRVGQPQHF. The CDR3 bases are TGTGCCTGGAGTGTAGTTGGCAGGGTCGGTCAGCCCCAGCATTTT.

This clone was seen more than once but under ten times. The CDR3 DNA follows: TGTGCCAGCAGTTGGGCCCTGCCCCCGAACACCGGGGAGCTGTTTTTT. It encodes CASSWALPPNTGELFF. The rearrangement uses TRBV6-5 and TRBJ2-2; D unresolved. Germline V lookup: CDR1 MNHEY, CDR2 SVGAGI. Between the trimmed V and J ends, which lost 4 bases and 0 bases, there was a span of 12 bases. This CDR3 contains 16 residues.

This clone was found a few times. The chain combines TRBV5-1 with TRBJ2-1, with 8 positions matching TRBD2. Trimming took 6 bases from V and 3 from J; bases not matched to a gene: 11. This CDR3 region has 16 residues. The germline gives CDR1 SGHRS, CDR2 YFSETQ. CDR3 sequence (DNA): TGCGCCAGCACCCCATCGCCCGGGAGGGTCTACAATGAGCAGTTCTTC. This codes for CASTPSPGRVYNEQFF. Filled out from reference TRBV5-1 and TRBJ2-1, the complete variable domain reads KAGVTQTPRYLIKTRGQQVTLSCSPISGHRSVSWYQQTPGQGLQFLFEYFSETQRNKGNFPGRFSGRQFSNSRSEMNVSTLELGDSALYLCASTPSPGRVYNEQFFGPGTRLTVL.

This clone was observed once. The chain uses TRBV14 and TRBJ1-6, with a possible D match to TRBD1 (5 bases). This CDR3 region has 15 residues. Germline loops: CDR1 SGHDN, CDR2 FVKESK. V was pared by 0 bases and J by 9 bases, with 12 bases between. The CDR3 protein is CASSQDGGVGSPLHF. CDR3 nucleotide sequence: TGTGCCAGCAGCCAAGATGGGGGGGTTGGTTCACCCCTCCACTTT. The full variable domain, completed using reference TRBV14 and TRBJ1-6, is EAGVTQFPSHSVIEKGQTVTLRCDPISGHDNLYWYRRVMGKEIKFLLHFVKESKQDESGMPNNRFLAERTGGTYSTLKVQPAELEDSGVYFCASSQDGGVGSPLHFGNGTRLTVT.

There are a few counts of this clone. The chain joins TRBV27 to TRBJ1-5, with D maybe TRBD1 (5 bases). Deletions cut 5 bases from V and 5 bases from J, with 16 bases between. The CDR3 contains 15 residues. The germline V gene has CDR1 MNHEY and CDR2 SMNVEV (reference sequence). The CDR3 DNA sequence: TGTGCCAGCAGTCCGTGGGCTTCGGGGGATCAGCCCCAGCATTTT. Translation: CASSPWASGDQPQHF.

This chain uses TRBV18 with TRBJ1-2; D unclear. The germline CDR1 and CDR2 sequences are KGHSH and LQKENI. With 2 bases removed from V and 2 bases from J, the gap between germline ends came to 6 bases. CDR3 length: 13 amino acids. The CDR3 DNA is TGTGCCAGCTCACCAGCAGAAAACTATGGCTACACCTTC. Translation: CASSPAENYGYTF. Variable domain in full (rest from reference TRBV18 and TRBJ1-2): NAGVMQNPRHLVRRRGQEARLRCSPMKGHSHVYWYRQLPEEGLKFMVYLQKENIIDESGMPKERFSAEFPKEGPSILRIQQVVRGDSAAYFCASSPAENYGYTFGSGTRLTVV.